A selection of T cell receptor beta chains follows, all from one sample in a study of technical replicates of blood from a few donors. Here immunoSEQ multiplex PCR was the method, and the copy in TCRdb shows in-frame clones only, minus some. Of roughly 80,000 clones in the sample, around nine tenths were seen once. Sequencing was carried out using T cells isolated from PBMCs. The receptors here all came from a human donor in good health. Both conserved end residues are trimmed from each CDR3.

V	CDR3
TRBV7-9	ASSLGGSSNQPQH
TRBV4-1	ASSPGQGNQPQH
TRBV10-2	ASRDYGDNEQF
TRBV5-1	ASSPTQGGTNEKLF
TRBV29-1	SVVGSGNTIY
TRBV6-1	AEGGFDTGELF
TRBV5-8	ASSLGTSGRETQY
TRBV19	ASSIASGRFDEQF
TRBV6-6	ASMAGASYEQY
TRBV9	ASSVEAPGAANYGYT
TRBV5-1	ASSEGQGTAEAF
TRBV4-1	ASSQGQGSYEQY
TRBV7-8	ASSLALGTQETQY
TRBV27	ASTERGLGTGELF
TRBV9	ASSVGLRGETQY
TRBV5-4	ASSLALLAGGPKTQY
TRBV11-2	ASSQQQGTLTDTQY
TRBV6-5	ASSPDRDYEQY
TRBV6-6	ASSYREDIQY
TRBV6-5	ASSYGTGARADTQY
TRBV2	ASTPLGQGASEKLF
TRBV7-2	ASSTKGWGLADTGELF
TRBV4-1	ASSQTGTSHTDTQY
TRBV6-6	ASSYGSGQGGGF
TRBV28	ASSSTNGGGYNEQF
TRBV19	ASGDRVRSYEQY
TRBV5-1	ASSGRGFGTGELF
TRBV15	ATSRDWTYSNQPQH
TRBV6-1	ASSATGTVFYGYT
TRBV5-4	ASRSTGGGYGYT
TRBV30	AWSGAGGINEQF
TRBV10-3	AISVGGSSEETQY
TRBV19	ASSKGLPYGYT
TRBV14	ASSQLSAGGLYEQY
TRBV10-3	AISEGASEKLF
TRBV9	ASSPRAGGGSGNEQF
TRBV28	ASSSISRRGTGYGQY
TRBV5-5	ASSLAPVGNTIY
TRBV28	ASSLRRLAGSSYEQY
TRBV27	ASSSRGSYNEQF
TRBV6-6	ASSDGLAGGETQY